This record concerns one TCR beta chain sequence. The specificity of this receptor is unknown. The input lacks base qualities; no much larger clone sits a single base away. The sample's time point label, in plain terms: neoterminal ileum biopsy at postoperative endoscopy, about 6 months after surgery. Eligible patients were adults with ileal or ileocolonic Crohn's disease who had an indication for ileocolonic resection. Whole ileal mucosal biopsies were kept frozen at -80 degrees C prior to DNA extraction. Genomic DNA was extracted from frozen whole biopsies using a TRizol-based method and was quantified with a NanoDrop 2000 spectrophotometer. The entry originates in a study of T cell repertoires in ileal Crohn's disease (dated by TCRdb to the late 2010s). For context, the study as a whole: The median duration of disease was 7.5 to 9.5 years, and at the time of surgery around 35% of patients were active smokers. Every patient underwent surgery because of a complication, which was stricturing disease in around 60% and penetrating disease in about 40%. Postoperative therapy was given to about half of the patients, with thiopurines administered to about a dozen patients and anti-TNF agents administered to 20 or so patients. Neoterminal ileum biopsies obtained at postoperative colonoscopy were designated as M6 samples. The TCR repertoire was analysed in about 55 patients with Crohn's disease drawn from a prospective multicentre cohort. The study was conducted in parallel with a multicentre cohort built to find predictors of early endoscopic recurrence after ileocolonic resection. Endoscopic postoperative recurrence was defined as a Rutgeerts score above i0. The study sequenced roughly 170 mucosal samples from around 60 patients, taken at several locations on the surgical specimen and at postoperative endoscopy.

The germline V gene gives CDR1 as KGHSH and CDR2 as LQKENI. The germline V end is reduced by 4 bases and the J end by 4 bases; junction bases left unmatched: 5. The CDR3 runs 14 residues from the cysteine to the phenylalanine. Kept here is only the CDR3 DNA, which spans 42 bases and is read in frame from base 1. For commercial TCRB immunosequencing, roughly 0.5 micrograms of biopsy DNA were submitted for each sample. Adaptive Biotechnology amplified the CDR3 regions from genomic DNA with a two-step multiplex PCR designed to control amplification bias. Primers covering every V and J gene segment were used in the first PCR, while barcodes and Illumina adapters were added in the second PCR. An Illumina instrument was used to sequence the CDR3 libraries. The paper's processing steps were these. The analysis used both the pipelines supplied by the vendor and custom analysis of the raw data in R/Bioconductor with R version 3.3.0. Clonality, which ranges from 0 to 1, was calculated as the inverse of the normalised Shannon entropy across all productive clones. High-frequency clones were defined as the repertoire share of the top 100 clones, retaining only clones passing a 95% confidence test. The Simpson index measured repertoire diversity, and the Morisita-Horn index measured overlap between samples. TCRdb re-hosts the immuneACCESS table, in-frame sequences only. Its copies lack some clones; in the studies checked, an unresolved V gene accounts for under half of them, and the cause for the rest is not known. V and J calls and clone size follow that table, whereas D and trimming were derived from the DNA. The sample data list around 2,000 clones, and around 83% of these were observed just once. The leading ten clones occupy more than 6.5% of the sample.

Beyond this particular receptor, the publication reports: Compared with CD4 T cells, sorted CD8 T cells contained more high-frequency clones, which suggests that the mucosal expansions were mostly CD8. A significantly higher proportion of clonal expansions was observed in active smokers at surgery than in non-smokers (about 25% vs 20%, p=0.02). Postoperative endoscopy was performed at varying times within the first year after surgery, with a median delay of roughly 6.3 months. Endoscopic recurrence was linked to a higher percentage of high-frequency clones at surgery, and recurrence occurred in every patient whose clonality exceeded 26.8% (18/57). Only a subgroup of patients, of unstated size, had mucosal CD4 and CD8 T cells sorted and sequenced.

The material sequenced was ileal tissue. The chain was built from TRBV18 and TRBJ2-5; 8 central bases correspond to TRBD1. The sequence derives from an adult with Crohn's disease. The DNA reads TGTGCCAGCTCACGGGGGACAGGAGCAGAGACCCAGTACTTC. It codes for CASSRGTGAETQYF.